This entry lists 16 T cell receptor beta chains sequenced from one sample in a study of blood T cell repertoires in COVID-19. Generated by immunoSEQ multiplex PCR, the TCRdb table keeps only in-frame clones and is missing some. This sample has 61,000 or so clones, with more than 65% found just once. Sequenced sample: peripheral blood. All receptors come from a woman aged 65 to 85 with acute or convalescent COVID-19.

This clone came up a few times. The gene calls are TRBV5-8 and TRBJ1-5, with TRBD1 matching over 7 bases. Per the germline V gene, CDR1 is SGHTS and CDR2 is YDEGEE. This CDR3 is built from 14 residues. V dropped 5 bases and J dropped 6; count of bases not matched to a gene: 8. CDR3: CASRPDRVGQPQHF. The CDR3, as DNA: TGTGCCAGCAGGCCTGACAGGGTTGGTCAGCCCCAGCATTTT.

This chain joins TRBV11-2 and TRBJ2-5; no clear D gene. The V end was cut by 1 base, the J end by 7 bases, with 13 bases between. Germline values: CDR1 SGHAT, CDR2 FQNNGV. The CDR3 runs to 14 residues. The CDR3 loop reads CASSLGHSKATQYF. CDR3 in DNA: TGTGCCAGCAGCTTAGGACACTCCAAGGCGACCCAGTACTTC.

V usage is TRBV18 and J usage is TRBJ1-3, with TRBD1 matching over 7 bases. Germline assignment: CDR1 KGHSH and CDR2 LQKENI. The CDR3 length is 15 residues. J lost 0 bases, V lost 5 bases, and 4 bases had no gene match. The CDR3 coding sequence is TGTGCCAGCTCAAGGGACAGTACCTCTGGAAACACCATATATTTT. This encodes CASSRDSTSGNTIYF.

There are a few counts of this clone. The rearrangement links TRBV6-6 to TRBJ1-2; 7 nucleotides align to TRBD1. The CDR3 consists of 13 residues. V dropped 2 bases and J dropped 5; count of bases not matched to a gene: 2. In germline, CDR1 is MNHNY, CDR2 SVGAGI (reference sequence). The CDR3 nucleotides read TGTGCCAGCAGTTACGGGGGACAGTATGGCTACACCTTC. As protein: CASSYGGQYGYTF.

V and J are TRBV7-9 and TRBJ2-5, with 7 positions matching TRBD1. This CDR3 comprises 16 residues. V was clipped by 5 bases and J by 1 base; unmatched bases: 10. In germline, CDR1 is SEHNR, CDR2 FQNEAQ (reference sequence). The CDR3 nucleotides read TGTGCCAGCAGCCCAGGGGGTGCGGCATTCCAAGAGACCCAGTACTTC. It translates to CASSPGGAAFQETQYF.

This chain connects TRBV2 to TRBJ2-7; D might be TRBD1 (6 bases). V was pared by 5 bases and J by 1 base, with 9 bases between. Per the germline V gene, CDR1 is SNHLY and CDR2 is FYNNEI. The CDR3 length is 13 residues. This CDR3 is CASSWQGSYEQYF. CDR3 nucleotide sequence: TGTGCCAGCAGTTGGCAGGGGTCCTACGAGCAGTACTTC.

CDR3 bases: TGTGCCAGCAGCCCCCAGGCGAGACGGCAACTTTATAATTCACCCCTCCACTTT. Translation gives CASSPQARRQLYNSPLHF. This chain joins TRBV21-1 and TRBJ1-6; TRBD1 reflects the table's D call only, with no check against the DNA. TRBV21-1 is given as a pseudogene. This CDR3 has 18 amino acids.

The chain is built from TRBV7-2 and TRBJ2-2; 7 bases fit TRBD1. The CDR3 loop spans 14 amino acids. Germline loops: CDR1 SGHTA, CDR2 FQGNSA. The J segment lost 5 bases and the V segment lost 3 bases, leaving 3 bases of the junction unmatched. In nucleotides, the CDR3 is TGTGCCAGCAGCTTGACAGGGAGAACCGGGGAGCTGTTTTTT. The encoded protein is CASSLTGRTGELFF. The variable domain in full, with the rest retrieved from reference TRBV7-2 and TRBJ2-2, is GAGVSQSPSNKVTEKGKDVELRCDPISGHTALYWYRQSLGQGLEFLIYFQGNSAPDKSGLPSDRFSAERTGGSVSTLTIQRTQQEDSAVYLCASSLTGRTGELFFGEGSRLTVL.

The chain combines TRBV27 with TRBJ1-2; 10 nucleotides match TRBD1. The germline V gene encodes CDR1 MNHEY and CDR2 SMNVEV (reference sequence). V trimming: 6 bases; J trimming: 4 bases; junction bases outside the gene matches: 5. This CDR3 is 14 amino acids long. The CDR3 protein is CASSDRGRAYGYTF. The CDR3 DNA reads as TGTGCCAGCAGCGACAGGGGGCGGGCCTATGGCTACACCTTC.

The rearrangement joins TRBV5-1 to TRBJ1-3; 8 bases line up with TRBD1. CDR3 size: 14 residues. Germline values: CDR1 SGHRS, CDR2 YFSETQ. Trimming cost V 4 bases and J 4 bases; bases outside gene matches: 4. CDR3 region: CASSMGTGGNTIYF. The CDR3 DNA is TGCGCCAGCAGCATGGGGACAGGAGGAAACACCATATATTTT.

This sequence joins TRBV20-1 and TRBJ2-5; D is unresolved. The CDR3 has 11 residues. The V and J ends lost 1 base and 9 bases respectively, with 9 bases between them. From germline, CDR1 is DFQATT and CDR2 SNEGSKA (reference sequence). CDR3 nucleotide sequence: TGCAGTGCTAGAGGATCGCCGGCCCAGTACTTC. Encoded protein: CSARGSPAQYF.

V gene TRBV7-2 combines with J gene TRBJ2-7; maybe TRBD1 (6 bases). CDR1 SGHTA and CDR2 FQGNSA come from the germline V gene. The CDR3 length is 13 residues. Trimming cost V 2 bases and J 4 bases, with 9 bases left between them. CDR3 residues: CASSLPQGYEQYF. CDR3 sequence (DNA): TGTGCCAGCAGCTTACCGCAGGGGTACGAGCAGTACTTC.

The rearrangement links TRBV11-2 to TRBJ1-6; 7 nucleotides agree with TRBD1. Germline values: CDR1 SGHAT, CDR2 FQNNGV. V trimming: 6 bases; J trimming: 0 bases; junction bases outside the gene matches: 8. The CDR3 loop spans 17 amino acids. Here the CDR3 reads CASSAKQGSSYNSPLHF. The CDR3 DNA is TGTGCCAGCAGTGCCAAACAGGGGAGCTCCTATAATTCACCCCTCCACTTT.

V usage is TRBV7-7 and J usage is TRBJ1-6; D ambiguous. Per germline, CDR1 SSHAT and CDR2 FNYEAQ (reference sequence). V was trimmed by 2 bases and J by 9 bases, leaving 11 bases between them. The CDR3 sequence is 14 residues long. The CDR3 sequence: CASSLNGEGSPLHF. The CDR3 DNA is TGTGCCAGCAGCTTAAACGGGGAGGGTTCACCCCTCCACTTT.

In its sample, this clone was seen a few times. The rearrangement uses TRBV9 and TRBJ2-1, with 9 bases lining up with TRBD2. With 0 bases clipped from V and 6 bases from J, the junction kept 4 bases outside the gene matches. CDR1 and CDR2 (germline): SGDLS, YYNGEE. The CDR3 length is 15 residues. The DNA of the CDR3 is TGTGCCAGCAGCGTAGGTGGGACTAGCCCCAATGAGCAGTTCTTC. This sequence encodes CASSVGGTSPNEQFF.

A single count supports this clone. This chain links TRBV7-6 with TRBJ2-4; 7 bases are shared with TRBD1. The CDR3 is 18 residues long. Looked up from germline, CDR1 is SGHVS and CDR2 is FNYEAQ. Trimming removed 5 bases from V and 1 base from J; junction bases left unmatched: 14. As DNA, the CDR3 is TGTGCCAGCAGCCCTACCCCCTTGAGGGGGCGGGCCAAAAACATTCAGTACTTC. It translates to CASSPTPLRGRAKNIQYF.